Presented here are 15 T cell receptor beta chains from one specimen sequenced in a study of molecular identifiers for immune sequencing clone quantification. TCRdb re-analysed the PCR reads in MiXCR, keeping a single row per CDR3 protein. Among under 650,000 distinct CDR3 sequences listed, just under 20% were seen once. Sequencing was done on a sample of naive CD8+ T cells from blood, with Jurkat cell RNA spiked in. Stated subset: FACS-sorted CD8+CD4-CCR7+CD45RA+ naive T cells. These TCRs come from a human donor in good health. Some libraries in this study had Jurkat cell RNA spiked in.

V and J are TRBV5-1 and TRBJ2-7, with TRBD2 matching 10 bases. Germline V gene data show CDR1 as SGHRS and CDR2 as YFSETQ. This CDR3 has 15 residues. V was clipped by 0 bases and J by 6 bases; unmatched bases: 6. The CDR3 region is CASSLELAGISEQYF. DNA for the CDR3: TGCGCCAGCAGCTTGGAACTAGCGGGAATTTCCGAGCAGTACTTC.

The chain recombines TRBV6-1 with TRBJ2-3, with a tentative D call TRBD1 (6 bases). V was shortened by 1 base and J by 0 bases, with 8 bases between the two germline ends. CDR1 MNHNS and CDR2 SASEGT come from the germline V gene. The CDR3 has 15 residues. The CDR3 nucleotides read TGTGCCAGCAGTGAAGGGACAGCCAGCACAGATACGCAGTATTTT. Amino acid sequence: CASSEGTASTDTQYF.

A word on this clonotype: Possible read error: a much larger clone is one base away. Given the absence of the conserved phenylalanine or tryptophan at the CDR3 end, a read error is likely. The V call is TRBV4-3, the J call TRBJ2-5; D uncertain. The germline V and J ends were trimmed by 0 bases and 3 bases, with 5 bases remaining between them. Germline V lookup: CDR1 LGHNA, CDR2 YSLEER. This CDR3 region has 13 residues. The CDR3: CASSQEGKETQYL. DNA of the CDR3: TGCGCCAGCAGCCAAGAAGGGAAAGAGACCCAGTACCTC.

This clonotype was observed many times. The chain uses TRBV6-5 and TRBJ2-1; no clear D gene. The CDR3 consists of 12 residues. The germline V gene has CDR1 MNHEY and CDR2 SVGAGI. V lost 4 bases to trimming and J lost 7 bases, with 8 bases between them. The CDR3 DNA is TGTGCCAGCAGTTCCCCCCCGAATGAGCAGTTCTTC. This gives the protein CASSSPPNEQFF.

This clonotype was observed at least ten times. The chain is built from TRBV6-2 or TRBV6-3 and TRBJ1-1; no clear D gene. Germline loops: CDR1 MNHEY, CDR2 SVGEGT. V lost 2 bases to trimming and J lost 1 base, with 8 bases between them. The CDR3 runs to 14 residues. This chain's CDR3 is CASSYPTENTEAFF. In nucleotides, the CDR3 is TGTGCCAGCAGTTACCCAACCGAGAACACTGAAGCTTTCTTT.

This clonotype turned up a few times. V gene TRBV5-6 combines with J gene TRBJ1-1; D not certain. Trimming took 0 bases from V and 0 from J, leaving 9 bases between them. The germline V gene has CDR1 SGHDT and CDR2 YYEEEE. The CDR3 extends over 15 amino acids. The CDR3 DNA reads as TGTGCCAGCAGCTTGGCCGAGCACATGAACACTGAAGCTTTCTTT. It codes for CASSLAEHMNTEAFF.

CDR3 loop: CASSLTGFSYEQYF. CDR3 nucleotide sequence: TGTGCCAGCAGTTTAACCGGGTTCTCCTACGAGCAGTACTTC. The V and J genes are TRBV27 and TRBJ2-7, with no clear D. Germline V gene sequence: CDR1 MNHEY, CDR2 SMNVEV (reference sequence). The CDR3 has 14 residues. Between the trimmed V and J ends, which lost 2 bases and 0 bases, there was a span of 8 bases.

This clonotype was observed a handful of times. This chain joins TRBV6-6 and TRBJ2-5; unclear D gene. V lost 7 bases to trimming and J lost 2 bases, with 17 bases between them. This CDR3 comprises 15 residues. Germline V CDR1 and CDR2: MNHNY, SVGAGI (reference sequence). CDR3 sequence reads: CASNPGPSLQETQYF. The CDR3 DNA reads TGTGCCAGCAACCCGGGCCCCTCCCTACAAGAGACCCAGTACTTC.

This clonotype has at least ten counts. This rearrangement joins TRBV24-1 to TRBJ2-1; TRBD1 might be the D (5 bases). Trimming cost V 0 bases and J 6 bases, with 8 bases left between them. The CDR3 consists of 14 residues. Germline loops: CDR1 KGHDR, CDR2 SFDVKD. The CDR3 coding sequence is TGTGCCACCAGTGATTTGGACAGACTCAATGAGCAGTTCTTC. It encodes CATSDLDRLNEQFF.

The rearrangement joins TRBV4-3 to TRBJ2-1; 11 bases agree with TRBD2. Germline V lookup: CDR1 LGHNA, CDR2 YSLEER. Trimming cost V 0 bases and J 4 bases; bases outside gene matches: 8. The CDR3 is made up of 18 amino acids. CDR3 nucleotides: TGCGCCAGCAGCCAAGATGATAGCGGGGGGGCCACGTACAATGAGCAGTTCTTC. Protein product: CASSQDDSGGATYNEQFF.

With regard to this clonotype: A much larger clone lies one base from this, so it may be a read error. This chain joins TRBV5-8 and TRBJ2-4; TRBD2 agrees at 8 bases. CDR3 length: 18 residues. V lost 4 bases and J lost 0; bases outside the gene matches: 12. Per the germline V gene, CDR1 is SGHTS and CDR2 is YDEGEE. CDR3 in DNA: TGTGCCAGCAGCCTCGGCTTAGCGGGGTTGATAGCCAAAAACATTCAGTACTTC. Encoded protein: CASSLGLAGLIAKNIQYF.

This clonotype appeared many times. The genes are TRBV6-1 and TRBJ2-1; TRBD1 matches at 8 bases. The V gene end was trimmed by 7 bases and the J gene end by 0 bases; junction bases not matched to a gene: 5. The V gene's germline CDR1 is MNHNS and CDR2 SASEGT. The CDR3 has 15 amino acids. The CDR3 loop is CASTEDRGSYNEQFF. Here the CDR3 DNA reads TGTGCCAGCACCGAAGACAGGGGCTCCTACAATGAGCAGTTCTTC.

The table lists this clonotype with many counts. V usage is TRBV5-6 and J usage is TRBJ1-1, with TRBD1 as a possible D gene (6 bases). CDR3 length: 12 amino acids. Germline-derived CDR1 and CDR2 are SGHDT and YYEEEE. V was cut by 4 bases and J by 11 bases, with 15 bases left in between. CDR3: CASSEGWRGAFF. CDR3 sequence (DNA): TGTGCCAGCAGCGAAGGTTGGAGGGGGGCTTTCTTT.

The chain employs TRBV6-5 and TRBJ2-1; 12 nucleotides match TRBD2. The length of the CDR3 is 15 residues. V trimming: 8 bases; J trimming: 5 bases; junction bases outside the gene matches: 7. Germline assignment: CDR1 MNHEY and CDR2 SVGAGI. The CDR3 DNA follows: TGTGCCAGCGCTATAGGACTAGCGGGGAACAATGAGCAGTTCTTC. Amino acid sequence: CASAIGLAGNNEQFF.

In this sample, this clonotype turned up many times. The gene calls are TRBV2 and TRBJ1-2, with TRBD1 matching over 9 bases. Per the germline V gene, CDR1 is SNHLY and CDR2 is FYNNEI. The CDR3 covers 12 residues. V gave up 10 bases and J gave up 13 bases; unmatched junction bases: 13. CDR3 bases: TGTGCCACCGAATCTGGACAGGGGTTATCCACCTTC. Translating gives CATESGQGLSTF.